These T cell receptor beta chains were read from a single sample in a study of T cell responses to AZD1222 COVID-19 vaccine. Some clones are missing from TCRdb's copy, which holds only in-frame ones; the method was immunoSEQ multiplex PCR. The sample lists 110,000 to 150,000 clones, approximately 90% occurring once. The sequences come from peripheral blood, collected on day 0 of AZD1222 vaccination. The receptors here all came from an adult in good health. CDR3s include the opening cysteine and the closing phenylalanine or tryptophan. The D gene is left open where the match is weak. Clone size is stated in some rows and not others, as once, few, many or a class when expanded.

d_gene	len	v_gene	j_gene	abundance	CDR3aa	CDR3nt
.	14	TRBV18	TRBJ1-1	.	CASSPASRNTEAFF	TGTGCCAGCTCACCAGCATCCAGGAACACTGAAGCTTTCTTT
.	13	TRBV5-6	TRBJ2-5	.	CASSKLRQETQYF	TGTGCCAGCAGCAAGCTGAGACAAGAGACCCAGTACTTC
TRBD1	13	TRBV10-3	TRBJ1-2	few	CAISKGQLYGYTF	TGTGCCATCAGTAAGGGACAGCTCTATGGCTACACCTTC
.	14	TRBV3-1/TRBV3-2	TRBJ1-1	.	CASSQTTGNTEAFF	TGTGCCAGCAGCCAAACTACAGGGAACACTGAAGCTTTCTTT
.	13	TRBV10-1	TRBJ2-1	.	CASSEGQFNEQFF	TGCGCCAGCAGTGAGGGACAGTTCAATGAGCAGTTCTTC
.	11	TRBV27	TRBJ1-2	.	CASTGGYGYTF	TGTGCCAGCACCGGGGGATATGGCTACACCTTC
.	14	TRBV5-1	TRBJ1-2	.	CASSPGASADGYTF	TGCGCCAGCAGCCCCGGGGCTTCGGCGGATGGCTACACCTTC
.	12	TRBV2	TRBJ1-2	.	CASSVALDGYTF	TGTGCCAGCAGTGTCGCCCTTGATGGCTACACCTTT
.	15	TRBV4-3	TRBJ1-5	.	CASSARWGADQPQHF	TGCGCCAGCAGCGCCCGGTGGGGGGCCGATCAGCCCCAGCATTTT
.	15	TRBV5-1	TRBJ1-5	.	CASSLGPNGNQPQHF	TGCGCCAGCAGCTTGGGGCCTAATGGCAATCAGCCCCAGCATTTT
.	14	TRBV9	TRBJ1-2	.	CASSAPGTLYGYTF	TGTGCCAGCAGCGCGCCCGGGACACTTTATGGCTACACCTTC
TRBD1	16	TRBV10-3	TRBJ1-1	.	CAIQFTTGAAGTEAFF	TGTGCCATCCAGTTTACAACAGGGGCCGCCGGGACTGAAGCTTTCTTT
.	15	TRBV2	TRBJ2-4	.	CASMVGYLAKNIQYF	TGTGCCAGCATGGTGGGATATTTAGCCAAAAACATTCAGTACTTC
TRBD1	15	TRBV5-1	TRBJ2-6	few	CASSGRTGTGSLLTF	TGCGCCAGCAGCGGACGTACCGGGACAGGCTCTCTCCTGACTTTC
.	16	TRBV12-5	TRBJ2-2	.	CASGRGEEMFTGELFF	TGTGCTAGTGGTAGGGGGGAGGAAATGTTTACCGGGGAGCTGTTTTTT
TRBD2	17	TRBV3-1/TRBV3-2	TRBJ2-1	.	CASSQLPLSLAEDEQFF	TGTGCCAGCAGCCAACTCCCACTTTCCCTAGCGGAGGATGAGCAGTTCTTC
.	14	TRBV6-5	TRBJ2-7	.	CASSYSQIRYEQYF	TGTGCCAGCAGTTACTCACAGATCAGATACGAGCAGTACTTC
.	13	TRBV5-1	TRBJ2-2	.	CASSFQVTGELFF	TGCGCCAGCAGCTTTCAAGTCACCGGGGAGCTGTTTTTT
.	13	TRBV12-5	TRBJ1-3	.	CASVEGRRNTIYF	TGTGCTAGTGTGGAAGGGAGGAGAAACACCATATATTTT
TRBD1	14	TRBV5-8	TRBJ2-5	.	CASSGTGWQETQYF	TGTGCCAGCAGTGGGACAGGGTGGCAAGAGACCCAGTACTTC
.	14	TRBV9	TRBJ2-6	.	CASSVASGANVLTF	TGTGCCAGCAGCGTAGCATCTGGGGCCAACGTCCTGACTTTC